The 27 T cell receptor beta chains in this list originate from one sample, sequenced in a study of blood T cell repertoires in COVID-19. Produced via immunoSEQ multiplex PCR; TCRdb's table is partial and in-frame only. The table records about 150,000 clones, 80% to 85% of them present only once. Material for sequencing was peripheral blood. Receptors were obtained from a man between 65 and 85 years old with active or convalescent COVID-19.

In this sample, this clone turned up once. The rearrangement links TRBV18 to TRBJ2-3; the match to TRBD2 covers 8 bases. CDR1 is KGHSH, CDR2 LQKENI, per germline. V trimming: 3 bases; J trimming: 4 bases; junction bases outside the gene matches: 3. There are 14 residues in the CDR3. DNA of the CDR3: TGTGCCAGCTCACCGGGAGCGGGGGCAGATACGCAGTATTTT. Protein sequence: CASSPGAGADTQYF.

The chain employs TRBV11-3 and TRBJ2-3; TRBD1 agrees at 7 bases. V shed 4 bases, J shed 3 bases, and the junction held 7 bases outside the gene matches. The germline V gene encodes CDR1 SGHNT and CDR2 YENEEA. The CDR3 totals 15 residues. CDR3 region: CASSSGQARTDTQYF. Written as DNA, the CDR3 is TGTGCCAGCAGCTCAGGACAGGCCCGTACAGATACGCAGTATTTT.

The genes are TRBV7-9 and TRBJ2-5; possibly TRBD1 for D (5 bases). V was clipped by 4 bases and J by 5 bases, with 20 bases between them. Germline V gene lookup returns CDR1 SEHNR and CDR2 FQNEAQ (reference sequence). CDR3 length: 16 residues. The CDR3 DNA sequence: TGTGCCAGCAGCTCCCAGGAAGGTTTACCAGGGGAGACCCAGTACTTC. Translation gives CASSSQEGLPGETQYF.

The chain has TRBV10-2 and TRBJ2-2, with 8 bases lining up with TRBD2. The CDR3 contains 15 residues. The V segment lost 3 bases and the J segment 5 bases; nucleotides outside the gene matches: 5. The germline gives CDR1 WSHSY, CDR2 SAAADI. CDR3 sequence: CASSDGLAGTGELFF. The DNA for the CDR3 is TGCGCCAGCAGTGATGGTTTAGCGGGGACCGGGGAGCTGTTTTTT.

V gene TRBV5-1 combines with J gene TRBJ1-2; TRBD1 agrees at 8 bases. Trimming at V came to 4 bases and at J to 6 bases, leaving 5 bases not matched to a gene. This CDR3 spans 13 amino acids. Germline-derived CDR1 and CDR2 are SGHRS and YFSETQ. The CDR3 nucleotides read TGCGCCAGCAGCCCCGGACAGGGCCATGGCTACACCTTC. Translating gives CASSPGQGHGYTF.

The V call is TRBV19, the J call TRBJ1-6; a possible D gene is TRBD1 (6 bases). This CDR3 is 18 amino acids long. Germline CDR1 LNHDA, CDR2 SQIVND (reference sequence). The V end lost 3 bases, the J end lost 6 bases, and 21 bases lay between the germline ends. The CDR3 DNA is TGTGCCAGTAGTATCCACCTGGTTCAGGGGATGGGTAATTCACCCCTCCACTTT. Translation gives CASSIHLVQGMGNSPLHF.

V gene TRBV11-3 combines with J gene TRBJ1-3; 7 nucleotides line up with TRBD1. CDR3 length: 14 residues. The junction had 3 bases not matched to a gene; V was cut back by 5 bases and J by 2 bases. The germline V gene has CDR1 SGHNT and CDR2 YENEEA. This chain's CDR3 is CASSLGTAGNTIYF. The CDR3 nucleotides read TGTGCCAGCAGCCTCGGGACAGCTGGAAACACCATATATTTT.

CDR3 sequence reads: CATSERAFADTQYF. The DNA for the CDR3 is TGTGCCACCAGCGAGAGGGCATTCGCAGATACGCAGTATTTT. The chain is built from TRBV15 and TRBJ2-3; a weak D match, TRBD2 (5 bases). Trimming removed 5 bases from V and 4 bases from J, with 13 bases in between. This CDR3 has 14 amino acids. Germline CDR1 reads LNHNV; CDR2 reads YYDKDF (reference sequence).

The gene calls are TRBV4-1 and TRBJ2-3, with D possibly matching TRBD2 (6 bases). The germline gives CDR1 MGHRA, CDR2 YSYEKL. Trimming removed 0 bases from V and 7 bases from J, with 14 bases in between. The CDR3 contains 15 residues. CDR3 bases: TGCGCCAGCAGCCAAGATGGGCGGGGAGCAAATACGCAGTATTTT. Protein sequence: CASSQDGRGANTQYF.

For the CDR3, the DNA is TGCGCCAGCAGCCAAGGACAGGGCTTGGACATTCAGTACTTC. Protein product: CASSQGQGLDIQYF. The rearrangement links TRBV4-3 to TRBJ2-4; 7 positions match TRBD1. The CDR3 is made up of 14 amino acids. Germline V gene data show CDR1 as LGHNA and CDR2 as YSLEER. J gave up 8 bases and V 1 base, and 5 bases lay outside the gene matches.

The genes are TRBV6-4 and TRBJ1-6, with 7 bases fitting TRBD1. The CDR3 extends over 16 amino acids. CDR1 and CDR2 from the germline V gene are MRHNA and SNTAGT. Losses at the gene ends were 3 bases for V and 6 bases for J; bases not matched to a gene: 8. The CDR3 coding sequence is TGTGCCAGCAGTGAACCGCCCGGGACAGTTAATTCACCCCTCCACTTT. Translation gives CASSEPPGTVNSPLHF.

Only one count was recorded for this clone. The chain couples TRBV2 to TRBJ2-7; D call uncertain. Germline assignment: CDR1 SNHLY and CDR2 FYNNEI. With 6 bases removed from V and 2 bases from J, the gap between germline ends came to 11 bases. The CDR3 runs 13 residues. In DNA form, the CDR3 reads TGTGCCAGCAGCTCTCTATTGACCTACGAGCAGTACTTC. Amino acids: CASSSLLTYEQYF.

This clone was picked up one time. This chain joins TRBV5-4 and TRBJ2-2, with D perhaps matching TRBD1 (5 bases). This CDR3 spans 14 amino acids. V lost 4 bases and J lost 5, with 12 bases in between. CDR1 is SGHNT and CDR2 is YYREEE in the germline V gene (reference sequence). The CDR3, as DNA: TGTGCCAGCAGCCCGGACATCGGGACCGGGGAGCTGTTTTTT. Translation: CASSPDIGTGELFF.

In this sample, this clone turned up once. The chain recombines TRBV10-3 with TRBJ1-5; D may be TRBD1 (5 bases). Per the germline V gene, CDR1 is ENHRY and CDR2 is SYGVKD. CDR3 length equals 19 residues. V was shortened by 4 bases and J by 0 bases, with 22 bases between the two germline ends. The CDR3 coding sequence is TGTGCCATCAGTGGCGCCTCGGGGGGGGGAGGCCTTAGCAATCAGCCCCAGCATTTT. Its protein is CAISGASGGGGLSNQPQHF.

V and J are TRBV27 and TRBJ2-4, with 8 bases aligning to TRBD1. Germline CDR1 is MNHEY and CDR2 is SMNVEV (reference sequence). The CDR3 is 14 amino acids. J gave up 5 bases and V 8 bases, and 8 bases lay outside the gene matches. The CDR3 coding sequence is TGTGCCAGCGGACTCCAGGGGGCTGAAAACATTCAGTACTTC. Translation: CASGLQGAENIQYF.

CDR3 loop: CSVAQDISGNYGYTF. The CDR3 DNA reads TGCAGCGTTGCCCAGGACATTTCCGGGAACTATGGCTACACCTTC. The chain is built from TRBV29-1 and TRBJ1-2; weak D call: TRBD1 (5 bases). This CDR3 has 15 amino acids. Trimming cost V 4 bases and J 2 bases, with 17 bases left between them. Germline-derived CDR1 and CDR2 are SQVTM and ANQGSEA.

On this clone: Within the sample, other DNA sequences also encode this same CDR3. The chain combines TRBV6-5 with TRBJ1-2, with D possibly TRBD1 on 6 matching bases. Between the trimmed V and J ends, which lost 5 bases and 3 bases, there was a span of 10 bases. From germline, CDR1 is MNHEY and CDR2 SVGAGI. The CDR3 extends over 13 amino acids. The CDR3 spells CASSPTGDYGYTF. The DNA for the CDR3 is TGTGCCAGCAGTCCGACAGGAGACTATGGCTACACCTTC.

This chain uses TRBV29-1 with TRBJ2-1; TRBD1 is a possible D gene (7 bases). Germline loops: CDR1 SQVTM, CDR2 ANQGSEA. The ends were cut back, 4 bases at V and 3 bases at J, with 13 bases in the middle. CDR3 size: 14 residues. CDR3 DNA sequence: TGCAGCGTTGGGCGGGACAGAAGCTACAATGAGCAGTTCTTC. Amino acid sequence: CSVGRDRSYNEQFF.

V usage is TRBV7-2 and J usage is TRBJ1-6; 9 bases are shared with TRBD1. Germline CDR1 reads SGHTA; CDR2 reads FQGNSA. The CDR3 sequence is 16 residues long. Losses at the gene ends were 2 bases for V and 3 bases for J; bases not matched to a gene: 2. CDR3 residues: CASSLLGQGYNSPLHF. The CDR3 DNA follows: TGTGCCAGCAGCTTACTGGGACAGGGCTATAATTCACCCCTCCACTTT. Variable domain in full (rest from reference TRBV7-2 and TRBJ1-6): GAGVSQSPSNKVTEKGKDVELRCDPISGHTALYWYRQSLGQGLEFLIYFQGNSAPDKSGLPSDRFSAERTGGSVSTLTIQRTQQEDSAVYLCASSLLGQGYNSPLHFGNGTRLTVT.

The V and J genes are TRBV28 and TRBJ1-1; 7 positions match TRBD1. From germline, CDR1 is MDHEN and CDR2 SYDVKM. This CDR3 has 14 amino acids. J was trimmed by 0 bases and V by 4 bases; bases with no gene match: 2. This CDR3 is CASSSDRMNTEAFF. CDR3 DNA sequence: TGTGCCAGCAGTTCGGACAGGATGAACACTGAAGCTTTCTTT. Full variable domain (remainder filled in from reference TRBV28 and TRBJ1-1): DVKVTQSSRYLVKRTGEKVFLECVQDMDHENMFWYRQDPGLGLRLIYFSYDVKMKEKGDIPEGYSVSREKKERFSLILESASTNQTSMYLCASSSDRMNTEAFFGQGTRLTVV.

V usage is TRBV27 and J usage is TRBJ1-5; tentatively, D is TRBD1 (6 bases). Germline V lookup: CDR1 MNHEY, CDR2 SMNVEV (reference sequence). V lost 7 bases, J lost 2 bases, and 18 bases lay in between. This CDR3 region has 16 residues. CDR3 protein: CASKPWRGLGNQPQHF. The CDR3 DNA follows: TGTGCCAGCAAACCGTGGCGGGGGCTAGGCAATCAGCCCCAGCATTTT.

This chain uses TRBV3-1 (or the pseudogene TRBV3-2) with TRBJ2-4; 7 bases line up with TRBD1. Germline loops: CDR1 LGHDT, CDR2 YNNKEL (reference sequence). The CDR3 extends over 17 amino acids. V gave up 3 bases and J gave up 1 base; unmatched junction bases: 9. As DNA, the CDR3 is TGTGCCAGCAGCCAGGTGACAGGGCTGGGGGCCAAAAACATTCAGTACTTC. Translated, it gives CASSQVTGLGAKNIQYF.

V gene TRBV5-4 combines with J gene TRBJ2-7, with D tentatively TRBD2 (6 bases). The CDR3 runs 17 residues. Per germline, CDR1 SGHNT and CDR2 YYREEE (reference sequence). Trimming cost V 1 base and J 3 bases, with 20 bases left between them. The CDR3, as DNA: TGTGCCAGCAGCTTGCGTCCCACGGCGGGGCGGAGCTACGAGCAGTACTTC. Its protein is CASSLRPTAGRSYEQYF.

The chain carries TRBV4-1 and TRBJ1-2; D is perhaps TRBD1 (6 bases). V was clipped by 1 base and J by 7 bases, with 16 bases between them. The CDR3 has 15 amino acids. Germline CDR1 MGHRA, CDR2 YSYEKL. The chain's CDR3 is CASSQVGLGGGGYTF. In nucleotides, the CDR3 is TGCGCCAGCAGCCAAGTCGGGTTGGGAGGGGGTGGCTACACCTTC.

This clone was observed a few times. The V gene is TRBV5-1, the J gene TRBJ1-6, with 11 bases matching TRBD1. The CDR3 runs 17 residues. V dropped 4 bases and J dropped 9; count of bases not matched to a gene: 12. Germline loops: CDR1 SGHRS, CDR2 YFSETQ. For the CDR3, the DNA is TGCGCCAGCAGCAAACCACCCTCCGGGACAGGGGGTTCACCCCTCCACTTT. Its translation is CASSKPPSGTGGSPLHF.

The CDR3 nucleotides are TGTGCCAGCAGCCAAGACCGGGACAGGGACTATGGCTACACCTTC. It encodes CASSQDRDRDYGYTF. This chain uses TRBV3-1 (or the pseudogene TRBV3-2) with TRBJ1-2; 9 nucleotides align to TRBD1. With 0 bases clipped from V and 3 bases from J, the junction kept 2 bases outside the gene matches. Germline CDR1 is LGHDT and CDR2 is YNNKEL (reference sequence). CDR3 length equals 15 residues.

This chain connects TRBV6-2 or TRBV6-3 to TRBJ2-2; D might be TRBD1 (6 bases). Trimming cost V 4 bases and J 5 bases, with 17 bases left between them. Germline CDR1 reads MNHEY; CDR2 reads SVGEGT. This CDR3 region has 16 residues. CDR3 region: CASSSPATGRTGELFF. The CDR3 bases are TGTGCCAGCAGTTCCCCGGCGACAGGTAGAACCGGGGAGCTGTTTTTT.